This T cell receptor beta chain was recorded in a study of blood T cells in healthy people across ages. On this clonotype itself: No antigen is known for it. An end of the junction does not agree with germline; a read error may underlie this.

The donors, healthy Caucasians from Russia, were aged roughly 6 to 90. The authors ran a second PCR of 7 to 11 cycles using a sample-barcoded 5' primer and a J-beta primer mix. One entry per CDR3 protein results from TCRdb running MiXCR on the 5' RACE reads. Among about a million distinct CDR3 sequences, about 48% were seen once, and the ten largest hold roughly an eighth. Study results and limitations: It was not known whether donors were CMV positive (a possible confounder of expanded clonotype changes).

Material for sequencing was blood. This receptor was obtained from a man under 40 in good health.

CDR3 sequence (DNA): TGTGCCAGCAGCCTTGAGGGGAGCTCCTACAGTGAGCAGTTCTTC. Translation gives CASSLEGSSYSEQFF. The chain uses TRBV9 and TRBJ2-1; D is tentatively TRBD1 or TRBD2 (5 bases each). The CDR3 consists of 15 residues. Germline assignment: CDR1 SGDLS and CDR2 YYNGEE. The variable domain in full, completed from reference TRBV9 and TRBJ2-1, reads DSGVTQTPKHLITATGQRVTLRCSPRSGDLSVYWYQQSLDQGLQFLIQYYNGEERAKGNILERFSAQQFPDLHSELNLSSLELGDSALYFCASSLEGSSYSEQFFGPGTRLTVL.